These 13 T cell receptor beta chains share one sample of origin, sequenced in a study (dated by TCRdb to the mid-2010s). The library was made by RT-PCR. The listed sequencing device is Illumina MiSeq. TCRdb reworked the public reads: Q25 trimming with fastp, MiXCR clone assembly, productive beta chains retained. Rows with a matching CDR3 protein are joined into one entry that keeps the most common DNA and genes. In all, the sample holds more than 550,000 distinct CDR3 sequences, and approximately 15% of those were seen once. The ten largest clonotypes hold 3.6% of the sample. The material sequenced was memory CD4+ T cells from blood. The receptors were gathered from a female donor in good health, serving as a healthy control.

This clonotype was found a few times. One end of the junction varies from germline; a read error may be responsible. Written as DNA, the CDR3 is TGCGCCAGCAGCCAAGAGGTCATGCAGGGGGCTGGAAACACCACATATTTT. Amino acid sequence: CASSQEVMQGAGNTTYF. This rearrangement joins TRBV4-3 to TRBJ1-3, with 8 nucleotides matching TRBD1. This CDR3 is built from 17 residues. Germline V CDR1 and CDR2: LGHNA, YSLEER.

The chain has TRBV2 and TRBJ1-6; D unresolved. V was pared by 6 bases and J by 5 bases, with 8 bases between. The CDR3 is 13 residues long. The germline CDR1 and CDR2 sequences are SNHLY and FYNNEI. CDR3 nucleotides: TGTGCCAGCAGGACGGGGAATAATTCACCCCTCCACTTT. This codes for CASRTGNNSPLHF.

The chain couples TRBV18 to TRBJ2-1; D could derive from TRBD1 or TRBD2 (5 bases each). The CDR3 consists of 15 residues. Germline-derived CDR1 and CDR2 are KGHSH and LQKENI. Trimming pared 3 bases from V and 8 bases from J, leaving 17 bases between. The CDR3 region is CASSPPGTLGDEQFF. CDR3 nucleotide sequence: TGTGCCAGCTCACCTCCCGGGACCCTGGGGGATGAGCAGTTCTTC. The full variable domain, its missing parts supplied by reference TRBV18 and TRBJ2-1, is NAGVMQNPRHLVRRRGQEARLRCSPMKGHSHVYWYRQLPEEGLKFMVYLQKENIIDESGMPKERFSAEFPKEGPSILRIQQVVRGDSAAYFCASSPPGTLGDEQFFGPGTRLTVL.

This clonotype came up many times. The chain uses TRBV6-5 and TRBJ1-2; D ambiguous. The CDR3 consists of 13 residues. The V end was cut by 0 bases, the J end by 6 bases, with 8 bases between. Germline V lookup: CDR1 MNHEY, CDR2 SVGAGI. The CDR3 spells CASSYSRVHGYTF. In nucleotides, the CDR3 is TGTGCCAGCAGTTACTCGAGAGTACATGGCTACACCTTC.

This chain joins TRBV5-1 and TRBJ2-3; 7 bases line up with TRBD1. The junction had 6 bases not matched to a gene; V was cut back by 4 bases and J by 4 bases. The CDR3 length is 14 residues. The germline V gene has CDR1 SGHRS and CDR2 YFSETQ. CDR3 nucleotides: TGCGCCAGCAGCCCCGGACAGGAGGCAGATACGCAGTATTTT. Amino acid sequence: CASSPGQEADTQYF.

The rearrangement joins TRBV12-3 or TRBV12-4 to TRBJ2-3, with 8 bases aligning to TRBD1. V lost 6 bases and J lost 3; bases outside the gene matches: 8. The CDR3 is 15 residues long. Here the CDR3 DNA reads TGTGCCAGCAGACGGACAGGGAGTAGGACAGATACGCAGTATTTT. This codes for CASRRTGSRTDTQYF.

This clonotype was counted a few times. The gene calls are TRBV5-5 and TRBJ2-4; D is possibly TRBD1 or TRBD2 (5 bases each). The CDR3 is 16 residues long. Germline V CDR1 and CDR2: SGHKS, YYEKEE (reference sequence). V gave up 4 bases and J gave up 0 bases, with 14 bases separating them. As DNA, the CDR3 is TGTGCCAGCAGCCCAAGGGGACCGCGAGCCAAAAACATTCAGTACTTC. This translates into CASSPRGPRAKNIQYF.

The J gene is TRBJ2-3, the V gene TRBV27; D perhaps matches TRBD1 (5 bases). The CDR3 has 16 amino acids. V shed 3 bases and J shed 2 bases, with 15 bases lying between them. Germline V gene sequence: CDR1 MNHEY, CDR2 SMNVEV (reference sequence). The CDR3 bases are TGTGCCAGCAGTTTCCTAGTGGGGCGGCCCACAGATACGCAGTATTTT. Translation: CASSFLVGRPTDTQYF.

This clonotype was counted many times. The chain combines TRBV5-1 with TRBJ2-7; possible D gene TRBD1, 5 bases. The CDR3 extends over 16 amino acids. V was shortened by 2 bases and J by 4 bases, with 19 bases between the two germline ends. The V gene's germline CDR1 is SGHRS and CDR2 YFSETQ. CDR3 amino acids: CASSFGQSAGSYEQYF. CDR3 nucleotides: TGCGCCAGCAGCTTCGGACAAAGCGCCGGTTCTTACGAGCAGTACTTC.

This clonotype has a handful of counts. CDR3: CAWSVLNSPLHF. The CDR3 DNA reads TGTGCCTGGAGTGTATTGAATTCACCCCTCCACTTT. This sequence joins TRBV30 and TRBJ1-6; D is uncertain. CDR3 length equals 12 residues. Germline loops: CDR1 GTSNPN, CDR2 SVGIG (reference sequence). Deletions cut 0 bases from V and 7 bases from J, with 4 bases between.

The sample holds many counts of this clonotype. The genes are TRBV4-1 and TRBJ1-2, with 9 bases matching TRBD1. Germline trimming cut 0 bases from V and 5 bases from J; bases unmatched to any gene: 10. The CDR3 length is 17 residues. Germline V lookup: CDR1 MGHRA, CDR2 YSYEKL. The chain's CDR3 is CASSQDTPGQGIYGYTF. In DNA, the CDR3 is TGCGCCAGCAGCCAAGATACCCCCGGACAGGGGATTTATGGCTACACCTTC.

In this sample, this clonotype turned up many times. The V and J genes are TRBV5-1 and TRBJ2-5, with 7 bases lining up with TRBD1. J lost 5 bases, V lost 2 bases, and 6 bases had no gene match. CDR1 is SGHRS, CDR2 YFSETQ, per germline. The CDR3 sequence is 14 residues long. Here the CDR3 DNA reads TGCGCCAGCAGCTTAGGACAGGCATCGGAGACCCAGTACTTC. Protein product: CASSLGQASETQYF.

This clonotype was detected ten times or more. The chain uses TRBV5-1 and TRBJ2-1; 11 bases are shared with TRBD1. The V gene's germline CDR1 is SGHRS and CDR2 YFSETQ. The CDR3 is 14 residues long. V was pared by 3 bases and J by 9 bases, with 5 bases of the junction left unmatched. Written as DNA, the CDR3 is TGCGCCAGCAGCTACATTGGGACAGGGGGTGAGCAGTTCTTC. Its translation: CASSYIGTGGEQFF.